The 19 T cell receptor beta chains reported below all come from one sample, sequenced in a study of cytomegalovirus exposure and HLA in healthy donors (TCRdb year 2017). Library generation was performed with the immunoSEQ multiplex PCR assay. A mixture of 60 forward primers for TCR Vbeta segments and 13 reverse primers for TCR Jbeta segments was used in the multiplex PCR. TCRdb took this table from immuneACCESS and kept in-frame rearrangements with V and J called. Such tables lack part of the clones; where checked against another copy, unresolved V genes explain under half of the gap, and the rest is unexplained. For this sample, the table gives about 150,000 clones. The top ten clonotypes cover 1.5% to 2% of the sample. The sequenced sample was PBMCs. These receptors originate from a woman between 45 and 65 years old in good health and CMV-seronegative.

The chain is built from TRBV9 and TRBJ1-1; TRBD1 might be the D (5 bases). Trimming took 4 bases from V and 3 from J, leaving 10 bases between them. Germline CDR1 reads SGDLS; CDR2 reads YYNGEE. CDR3 length: 13 amino acids. The CDR3 is CASSLRVYTEAFF. For the CDR3, the DNA is TGTGCCAGCAGCCTCAGGGTGTACACTGAAGCTTTCTTT.

The rearrangement uses TRBV5-1 and TRBJ2-5; 8 nucleotides agree with TRBD1. The length of the CDR3 is 14 residues. Germline V gene sequence: CDR1 SGHRS, CDR2 YFSETQ. J lost 7 bases, V lost 3 bases, and 8 bases had no gene match. The CDR3 spells CASSSGQALGTQYF. Here the CDR3 DNA reads TGCGCCAGCAGCTCGGGACAGGCCTTAGGGACCCAGTACTTC.

The V and J genes are TRBV6-5 and TRBJ1-1; 8 nucleotides agree with TRBD1. V dropped 6 bases and J dropped 1; count of bases not matched to a gene: 7. Germline values: CDR1 MNHEY, CDR2 SVGAGI. The CDR3 is made up of 15 amino acids. The CDR3 here is CASRRHGTGNTEAFF. DNA for the CDR3: TGTGCCAGCAGACGGCATGGGACAGGGAACACTGAAGCTTTCTTT.

The V gene is TRBV27, the J gene TRBJ2-7, with a weak D call TRBD2 (6 bases). Trimming shortened V by 6 bases and J by 5 bases, and 20 bases separated the two germline ends. The germline CDR1 and CDR2 sequences are MNHEY and SMNVEV (reference sequence). The CDR3 has 15 residues. The CDR3 coding sequence is TGTGCCAGCAGACTGGGACGGGGGTCCCGGGACGAGCAGTACTTC. This sequence encodes CASRLGRGSRDEQYF.

V usage is TRBV5-1 and J usage is TRBJ2-7; the match to TRBD1 covers 7 bases. The CDR3 is 14 residues long. Trimming removed 7 bases from V and 2 bases from J; junction bases left unmatched: 9. Germline V gives CDR1 SGHRS, CDR2 YFSETQ. The CDR3 region has the DNA TGCGCCAGCGCATTACAGGGGTTCCCCTACGAGCAGTACTTC. Amino acid sequence: CASALQGFPYEQYF.

This chain uses TRBV30 with TRBJ2-7; no reliable D call. The CDR3 sequence is 11 residues long. CDR1 is GTSNPN, CDR2 SVGIG, per germline (reference sequence). V lost 2 bases and J 3 bases, leaving 5 bases between the germline ends. CDR3 coding DNA: TGTGCCTGGAGTTCGAGCTACGAGCAGTACTTC. Protein product: CAWSSSYEQYF.

This chain connects TRBV5-4 to TRBJ2-7; 8 bases fit TRBD1. Germline CDR1 reads SGHNT; CDR2 reads YYREEE (reference sequence). CDR3 size: 14 residues. The trim removed 4 bases at V and 2 bases at J, leaving 5 bases unmatched. CDR3 sequence reads: CASSTRDRTYEQYF. DNA for the CDR3: TGTGCCAGCAGCACTCGGGACAGGACCTACGAGCAGTACTTC.

The chain joins TRBV4-2 to TRBJ1-4; D is ambiguous. This CDR3 spans 13 amino acids. V gave up 1 base and J gave up 7 bases, with 7 bases separating them. CDR1 and CDR2 from the germline V gene are LGHNA and YNFKEQ. CDR3 bases: TGTGCCAGCAGCCAAGGGGAGGTTGAAAAACTGTTTTTT. This codes for CASSQGEVEKLFF.

The rearrangement uses TRBV27 and TRBJ2-6; the D is unclear. Trimming removed 6 bases at V and 1 base at J, with 16 bases between. Germline V gene sequence: CDR1 MNHEY, CDR2 SMNVEV (reference sequence). This CDR3 spans 17 amino acids. This CDR3 reads CASSPRPMASGANVLTF. The CDR3 DNA is TGTGCCAGCAGCCCTAGACCGATGGCTTCTGGGGCCAACGTCCTGACTTTC.

This chain uses TRBV19 with TRBJ1-2, with 9 bases aligning to TRBD1. In germline, CDR1 is LNHDA, CDR2 SQIVND (reference sequence). This CDR3 has 13 residues. The V gene end was trimmed by 7 bases and the J gene end by 8 bases; junction bases not matched to a gene: 8. CDR3 sequence (DNA): TGTGCCAGTACCATGGACAGGGGCGAAGGCTACACCTTC. Translation gives CASTMDRGEGYTF.

The V gene is TRBV5-6, the J gene TRBJ2-3, with D unresolved. This CDR3 is built from 14 residues. CDR1 SGHDT and CDR2 YYEEEE come from the germline V gene. The ends were cut back, 1 base at V and 4 bases at J, with 10 bases in the middle. CDR3 DNA sequence: TGTGCCAGCAGCTTGAAGCCAGAGGCAGATACGCAGTATTTT. Protein: CASSLKPEADTQYF. Full variable domain (missing parts from reference TRBV5-6 and TRBJ2-3): DAGVTQSPTHLIKTRGQQVTLRCSPKSGHDTVSWYQQALGQGPQFIFQYYEEEERQRGNFPDRFSGHQFPNYSSELNVNALLLGDSALYLCASSLKPEADTQYFGPGTRLTVL.

The chain is built from TRBV11-2 and TRBJ1-3, with TRBD1 as a possible D gene (6 bases). The CDR3 consists of 16 residues. Germline CDR1 is SGHAT and CDR2 is FQNNGV. V shed 1 base and J shed 0 bases, with 10 bases lying between them. CDR3 sequence reads: CASSLGGRNSGNTIYF. The CDR3 DNA follows: TGTGCCAGCAGCTTAGGGGGGCGGAACTCTGGAAACACCATATATTTT. Using reference TRBV11-2 and TRBJ1-3 for the parts outside the CDR3, the full variable domain is EAGVAQSPRYKIIEKRQSVAFWCNPISGHATLYWYQQILGQGPKLLIQFQNNGVVDDSQLPKDRFSAERLKGVDSTLKIQPAKLEDSAVYLCASSLGGRNSGNTIYFGEGSWLTVV.

This sequence joins TRBV6-5 and TRBJ1-2; a possible D gene is TRBD1 (5 bases). Germline V CDR1 and CDR2: MNHEY, SVGAGI. The CDR3 is made up of 13 amino acids. V was cut by 6 bases and J by 5 bases, with 13 bases left in between. The CDR3, as DNA: TGTGCCAGCAGGGATACAGGTCCTTATGGCTACACCTTC. It encodes CASRDTGPYGYTF.

This CDR3 is CASSPTGNREGEQYF. The CDR3 DNA reads TGTGCCAGCAGCCCTACAGGGAATAGGGAGGGCGAGCAGTACTTC. This chain uses TRBV5-4 with TRBJ2-7, with a weak D call TRBD2 (7 bases). Trimming left V 4 bases short and J 6 bases short, with 20 bases between. The CDR3 consists of 15 residues. The germline gives CDR1 SGHNT, CDR2 YYREEE (reference sequence).

The chain joins TRBV4-2 to TRBJ1-2; no definite D call. The V and J ends lost 0 bases and 7 bases respectively, with 15 bases between them. CDR1 is LGHNA and CDR2 is YNFKEQ in the germline V gene. The CDR3 consists of 15 residues. The CDR3 here is CASSQDYTGDIGYTF. In DNA, the CDR3 is TGTGCCAGCAGCCAAGATTACACCGGGGATATTGGCTACACCTTC.

The rearrangement uses TRBV7-6 and TRBJ2-7; D possibly corresponds to TRBD1 (6 bases). Germline V CDR1 and CDR2: SGHVS, FNYEAQ. Trimming removed 6 bases at V and 3 bases at J, with 15 bases between. There are 14 residues in the CDR3. The CDR3 DNA reads TGTGCCAGCAGTTCACAGGGTGGGGGCTACGAGCAGTACTTC. The encoded protein is CASSSQGGGYEQYF. Complete variable domain (other parts from reference TRBV7-6 and TRBJ2-7): GAGVSQSPRYKVTKRGQDVALRCDPISGHVSLYWYRQALGQGPEFLTYFNYEAQQDKSGLPNDRFSAERPEGSISTLTIQRTEQRDSAMYRCASSSQGGGYEQYFGPGTRLTVT.

The chain employs TRBV28 and TRBJ2-2; 8 bases map to TRBD1. V lost 5 bases and J lost 5; bases outside the gene matches: 4. The CDR3 extends over 14 amino acids. Germline V gene lookup returns CDR1 MDHEN and CDR2 SYDVKM. CDR3 in amino acids: CASSNTGGTGELFF. CDR3 bases: TGTGCCAGCAGTAACACAGGGGGAACCGGGGAGCTGTTTTTT. The full variable domain, completed using reference TRBV28 and TRBJ2-2, is DVKVTQSSRYLVKRTGEKVFLECVQDMDHENMFWYRQDPGLGLRLIYFSYDVKMKEKGDIPEGYSVSREKKERFSLILESASTNQTSMYLCASSNTGGTGELFFGEGSRLTVL.

This chain links TRBV6-5 with TRBJ1-1, with 8 positions matching TRBD1. V gave up 8 bases and J gave up 7 bases; unmatched junction bases: 15. Looked up from germline, CDR1 is MNHEY and CDR2 is SVGAGI. This CDR3 comprises 15 residues. The CDR3 DNA sequence: TGTGCCAGCTGGAATAGTGAGGCAGGGGGCAATGAAGCTTTCTTT. Translation: CASWNSEAGGNEAFF.

This sequence joins TRBV30 and TRBJ2-3; 10 positions match TRBD2. CDR1 is GTSNPN and CDR2 is SVGIG in the germline V gene (reference sequence). Unmatched junction bases numbered 3, after V lost 0 bases and J lost 6 bases. The CDR3 loop spans 14 amino acids. The CDR3 reads CAWSVTSGTDTQYF. The CDR3 DNA follows: TGTGCCTGGAGTGTAACTAGCGGGACCGATACGCAGTATTTT. Based on the CDR3 plus reference TRBV30 and TRBJ2-3, the full variable domain is SQTIHQWPATLVQPVGSPLSLECTVEGTSNPNLYWYRQAAGRGLQLLFYSVGIGQISSEVPQNLSASRPQDRQFILSSKKLLLSDSGFYLCAWSVTSGTDTQYFGPGTRLTVL.